This TCR beta chain was recorded in a study of identical twins. This clonotype was observed at least ten times. The CDR3 sequence is 20 residues long. V lost 3 bases and J lost 4; bases outside the gene matches: 16. A universal primer site was incorporated via template switching, and the cDNA contained unique molecular identifiers. TCRdb re-called the 5' RACE reads with MiXCR, one entry per CDR3 protein. The sample lists around 250,000 distinct CDR3 sequences; around 6.6% were seen once. The same specimen was also included in a second study, on yellow fever vaccine responses in identical twins.

Material: memory (CD45RO+) T cells sorted from blood. This clonotype was sampled from a woman aged 18-30 years in good health. This chain joins TRBV12-3 or TRBV12-4 and TRBJ2-3; 13 bases map to TRBD2. CDR3 bases: TGTGCCAGCAGTTTGGGAATTGGGGCCAAGACTAGCGGGGGGCCAGATACGCAGTATTTT. Its translation is CASSLGIGAKTSGGPDTQYF.